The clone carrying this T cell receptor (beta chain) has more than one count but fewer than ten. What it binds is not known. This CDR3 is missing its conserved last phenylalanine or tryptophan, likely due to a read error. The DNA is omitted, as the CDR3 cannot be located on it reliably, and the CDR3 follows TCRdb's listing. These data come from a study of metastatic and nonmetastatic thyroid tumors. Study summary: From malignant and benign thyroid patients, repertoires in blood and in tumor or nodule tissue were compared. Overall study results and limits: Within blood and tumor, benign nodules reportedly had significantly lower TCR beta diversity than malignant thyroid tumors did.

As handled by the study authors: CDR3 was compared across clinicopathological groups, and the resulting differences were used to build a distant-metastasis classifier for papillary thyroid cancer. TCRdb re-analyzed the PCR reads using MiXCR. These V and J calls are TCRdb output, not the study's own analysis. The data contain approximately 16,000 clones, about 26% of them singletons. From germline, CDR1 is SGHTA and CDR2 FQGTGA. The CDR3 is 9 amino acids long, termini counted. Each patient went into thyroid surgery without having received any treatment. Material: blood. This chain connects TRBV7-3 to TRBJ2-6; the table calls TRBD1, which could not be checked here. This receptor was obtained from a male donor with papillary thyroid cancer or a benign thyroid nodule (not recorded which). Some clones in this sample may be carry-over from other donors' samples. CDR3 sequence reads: CASSYQPGT.